The 10 T cell receptor beta chains given below trace back to one sample, sequenced in a study of blood T cell repertoires in COVID-19. TCRdb's copy holds only in-frame clones and misses some; the assay was immunoSEQ multiplex PCR. This table holds 200,000 to 250,000 clones, roughly 90% found once. What was sequenced was peripheral blood. These receptors came from a woman aged 60-75 years with acute or convalescent COVID-19.

V and J are TRBV9 and TRBJ1-4; possible D gene TRBD1, 6 bases. The CDR3 length is 16 residues. Trimming pared 0 bases from V and 1 base from J, leaving 10 bases between. The germline V gene has CDR1 SGDLS and CDR2 YYNGEE. CDR3 sequence: CASSVAPRGTNEKLFF. CDR3 in DNA: TGTGCCAGCAGCGTAGCTCCCAGGGGAACTAATGAAAAACTGTTTTTT. Drawing the rest from reference TRBV9 and TRBJ1-4, the complete variable domain is DSGVTQTPKHLITATGQRVTLRCSPRSGDLSVYWYQQSLDQGLQFLIQYYNGEERAKGNILERFSAQQFPDLHSELNLSSLELGDSALYFCASSVAPRGTNEKLFFGSGTQLSVL.

The rearrangement uses TRBV19 and TRBJ2-5, with 9 bases matching TRBD1. The ends lost 8 bases at V and 3 bases at J; junction bases unmatched: 4. CDR1 and CDR2 from the germline V gene are LNHDA and SQIVND (reference sequence). This CDR3 is 13 amino acids long. The CDR3 sequence: CASGRDREETQYF. The CDR3 nucleotides are TGTGCCAGTGGCCGGGACAGGGAAGAGACCCAGTACTTC.

The gene calls are TRBV19 and TRBJ2-1; tentative D call: TRBD1 (7 bases). Trimming took 1 base from V and 0 from J, leaving 19 bases between them. The CDR3 consists of 19 residues. CDR1 is LNHDA and CDR2 is SQIVND in the germline V gene (reference sequence). This chain's CDR3 is CASSIVWGDRVYSYNEQFF. The CDR3 DNA is TGTGCCAGTAGTATAGTATGGGGGGACAGAGTCTACTCCTACAATGAGCAGTTCTTC.

The chain joins TRBV5-6 to TRBJ1-1; 9 bases fit TRBD1. The V gene end was trimmed by 4 bases and the J gene end by 6 bases; junction bases not matched to a gene: 10. CDR1 SGHDT and CDR2 YYEEEE come from the germline V gene. The CDR3 consists of 15 residues. CDR3 DNA: TGTGCCAGCAGCGCGTTACGGACAGGGGACCCTGAAGCTTTCTTT. Translated, it gives CASSALRTGDPEAFF.

The chain combines TRBV7-2 with TRBJ2-3; D is perhaps TRBD2 (5 bases). Per the germline V gene, CDR1 is SGHTA and CDR2 is FQGNSA. This CDR3 is 13 amino acids long. V lost 2 bases to trimming and J lost 5 bases, with 8 bases between them. Here the CDR3 DNA reads TGTGCCAGCAGCTTAACGAGGGTAGATACGCAGTATTTT. Residues: CASSLTRVDTQYF.

The V call is TRBV29-1, the J call TRBJ1-2, with D perhaps TRBD1 (5 bases). Germline V gene sequence: CDR1 SQVTM, CDR2 ANQGSEA. With 6 bases removed from V and 7 bases from J, the gap between germline ends came to 18 bases. The CDR3 extends over 13 amino acids. CDR3 nucleotides: TGCAGCGTACGGGGGTGGGCAGACGGTGGCTACACCTTC. Translation gives CSVRGWADGGYTF.

Notes on this clone: Other DNA variants within this sample encode the same CDR3. The chain has TRBV20-1 and TRBJ2-1; no clear D. The germline V gene has CDR1 DFQATT and CDR2 SNEGSKA (reference sequence). The CDR3 contains 11 residues. V lost 5 bases, J lost 4 bases, and 6 bases lay in between. The DNA of the CDR3 is TGCAGTGCTTCCAGGTACAATGAGCAGTTCTTC. The encoded protein is CSASRYNEQFF.

The chain employs TRBV7-2 and TRBJ1-1; 7 bases align to TRBD1. Unmatched junction bases numbered 12, after V lost 8 bases and J lost 6 bases. Germline V gives CDR1 SGHTA, CDR2 FQGNSA. This CDR3 spans 14 amino acids. DNA for the CDR3: TGTGCCAGCCGTCTCGGACAGGCACCTTCTGAAGCTTTCTTT. Protein sequence: CASRLGQAPSEAFF.

This sequence joins TRBV28 and TRBJ1-5, with 9 nucleotides matching TRBD1. The germline V gene has CDR1 MDHEN and CDR2 SYDVKM. V shed 1 base, J shed 7 bases, and the junction held 8 bases outside the gene matches. CDR3 length equals 16 residues. Written as DNA, the CDR3 is TGTGCCAGCAGTTTATATGCCGGGACAGGGTCCCAGCCCCAGCATTTT. This sequence encodes CASSLYAGTGSQPQHF. The full variable domain, with the rest looked up from reference TRBV28 and TRBJ1-5, is DVKVTQSSRYLVKRTGEKVFLECVQDMDHENMFWYRQDPGLGLRLIYFSYDVKMKEKGDIPEGYSVSREKKERFSLILESASTNQTSMYLCASSLYAGTGSQPQHFGDGTRLSIL.

The chain employs TRBV29-1 and TRBJ1-1, with D tentatively TRBD1 (6 bases). Trimming cost V 6 bases and J 6 bases, with 17 bases left between them. This CDR3 contains 13 residues. The germline CDR1 and CDR2 sequences are SQVTM and ANQGSEA. In DNA, the CDR3 is TGCAGCGTGGGGGCCCTGGGCTCCGCTGAAGCTTTCTTT. Its translation is CSVGALGSAEAFF.